This is a list of T cell receptor beta chains from one sample in a study of T cell responses to AZD1222 COVID-19 vaccine. Data came from immunoSEQ multiplex PCR; TCRdb stores just in-frame clones and leaves some out. This sample yields around 110,000 clones, of which around nine tenths are seen a single time; around 1.7% belongs to the top ten. The sequences come from peripheral blood, collected on day 0 of AZD1222 vaccination. These receptor sequences come from an adult in good health. CDR3s include the opening cysteine and the closing phenylalanine or tryptophan. The D gene is left open where the match is weak. Not every row has a clone size; where given, it reads once, few, many or a size class.

v_call	clone_size	d_call	j_call	cdr3_nt	cdr3_aa
TRBV7-9	.	.	TRBJ2-1	TGTGCCAGCCGAGGACAGACTTACAATGAGCAGTTCTTC	CASRGQTYNEQFF
TRBV20-1	.	TRBD1	TRBJ1-5	TGCAGTGCTACTGACAGGGGGCATGGGAATCAGCCCCAGCATTTT	CSATDRGHGNQPQHF
TRBV6-6	.	TRBD2	TRBJ2-1	TGTGCCAGCAGTTACCAGGCGGGAGGGAACAATGAGCAGTTCTTC	CASSYQAGGNNEQFF
TRBV10-3	.	.	TRBJ2-5	TGTGCCATCAGTGAGTTCAGGGCTGAGACCCAGTACTTC	CAISEFRAETQYF
TRBV7-2	once	.	TRBJ2-1	TGTGCCAGCAGCTTAGAGAGCCAGCCGCAGTTCTTC	CASSLESQPQFF
TRBV6-5	.	.	TRBJ1-2	TGTGCCAGCAGTCCCTTTAGGGAATTTTACGGCTACACCTTC	CASSPFREFYGYTF
TRBV24-1	.	TRBD2	TRBJ2-1	TGTGCCACCAGTGATGGGGCTAGCGGAGGATGGGACAATGAGCAGTTCTTC	CATSDGASGGWDNEQFF
TRBV18	.	TRBD1	TRBJ1-5	TGTGCCAGCTCTACCACGGGACAGGGGGGGTTCAATCAGCCCCAGCATTTT	CASSTTGQGGFNQPQHF
TRBV5-4	once	.	TRBJ2-1	TGTGCCAGCAGCTTGGCCGGGAATGAGCAGTTCTTC	CASSLAGNEQFF
TRBV6-5	.	.	TRBJ1-2	TGTGCCAGCAGTTACTCGCGGGGGATAAACTATGGCTACACCTTC	CASSYSRGINYGYTF
TRBV7-3	.	.	TRBJ2-3	TGTGCCAGCAGCTTAGGCGGATTAGCCACAGATACGCAGTATTTT	CASSLGGLATDTQYF
TRBV19	.	.	TRBJ1-2	TGTGCCAGTAGGTCTACAGGAGGTGACGCCGGCTACACCTTC	CASRSTGGDAGYTF
TRBV7-3	.	.	TRBJ1-1	TGTGCCAGCAGCCGCCAGGAGAACACTGAAGCTTTCTTT	CASSRQENTEAFF
TRBV15	.	TRBD1	TRBJ2-1	TGTGCCACCAGCAGCGAACAGGGGATGAGCTCCTACAATGAGCAGTTCTTC	CATSSEQGMSSYNEQFF
TRBV2	once	TRBD2	TRBJ2-2	TGTGCCAGCAGCCCCGAGGGGAGCGGGAGTTACAACACCGGGGAGCTGTTTTTT	CASSPEGSGSYNTGELFF
TRBV19	.	TRBD1	TRBJ1-6	TGTGCCAGTATTCTACAGGGGAGAGGTAATTCACCCCTCCACTTT	CASILQGRGNSPLHF
TRBV6-5	.	.	TRBJ1-1	TGTGCCAGCAAGCAAGGTCGGGGGTCTGAAGCTTTCTTT	CASKQGRGSEAFF
TRBV13	.	TRBD2	TRBJ2-1	TGTGCCAGCAGCTTACTCTGGGCTAGCGGATACAATGAGCAGTTCTTC	CASSLLWASGYNEQFF
TRBV2	.	TRBD2	TRBJ2-7	TGTGCCAGCAGGGTGGGGGGGAGCTCCTACGAGCAGTACTTC	CASRVGGSSYEQYF
TRBV15	.	.	TRBJ1-3	TGTGCCACCAGCTTCCGGGCGGACACCATATATTTT	CATSFRADTIYF
TRBV7-3	.	.	TRBJ1-2	TGTGCCAGCAGCTTAGCAGGGTCCCATGGCTACACCTTC	CASSLAGSHGYTF
TRBV19	.	.	TRBJ2-2	TGTGCCAGTAGTAGAGGGGAGGCCGGGGAGCTGTTTTTT	CASSRGEAGELFF
TRBV29-1	.	.	TRBJ1-5	TGCAGCGTTGGAGATCAGGTTAATCAGCCCCAGCATTTT	CSVGDQVNQPQHF
TRBV30	.	.	TRBJ1-1	TGTGCCTGGAGTCTACTAGGGGGGAACACTGAAGCTTTCTTT	CAWSLLGGNTEAFF
TRBV5-1	.	TRBD2	TRBJ2-3	TGCGCCAGCAGCCCAGGTATAGCGGGGGGCACAGATACGCAGTATTTT	CASSPGIAGGTDTQYF
TRBV24-1	.	TRBD1	TRBJ1-1	TGTGCCACCGGACAGGGTGGGAACACTGAAGCTTTCTTT	CATGQGGNTEAFF
TRBV19	.	.	TRBJ2-2	TGTGCCAGTAGTATCTCCGGAAACACCGGGGAGCTGTTTTTT	CASSISGNTGELFF
TRBV9	.	TRBD1	TRBJ1-6	TGTGCCAGCAGCTTCGGGACAGGGGCGTTGAATTCACCCCTCCACTTT	CASSFGTGALNSPLHF
TRBV5-6	.	TRBD1	TRBJ2-3	TGTGCCAGCAGCTTGGGGGCAGGGGGCTGGACAGATACGCAGTATTTT	CASSLGAGGWTDTQYF